The source of this T cell receptor (beta chain) is a study of brain T cells in children with intractable seizures. Study-wide results and caveats: Patients' HCMV serostatus was unknown; virus specificity rests on CDR3 similarity alone.

The method was immunoSEQ multiplex PCR; TCRdb's version includes in-frame clones alone and lacks a portion of them. Among tens of thousands of clones listed, around nine tenths were seen once. The CDR3 totals 15 residues. Trimming took off 2 bases at V and 7 bases at J, with 17 bases between the two ends. CDR1 is MNHEY, CDR2 SMNVEV, per germline (reference sequence). Regarding this clone: The antigen is unknown.

Sequencing used peripheral blood, obtained at surgery. The receptor was derived from a girl under 10 years old with Rasmussen encephalitis and intractable seizures. The chain combines TRBV27 with TRBJ2-5; D ambiguous. CDR3 coding DNA: TGTGCCAGCAGTTTAGGTGCTCGTGGACCCGTGACCCAGTACTTC. Its protein is CASSLGARGPVTQYF.